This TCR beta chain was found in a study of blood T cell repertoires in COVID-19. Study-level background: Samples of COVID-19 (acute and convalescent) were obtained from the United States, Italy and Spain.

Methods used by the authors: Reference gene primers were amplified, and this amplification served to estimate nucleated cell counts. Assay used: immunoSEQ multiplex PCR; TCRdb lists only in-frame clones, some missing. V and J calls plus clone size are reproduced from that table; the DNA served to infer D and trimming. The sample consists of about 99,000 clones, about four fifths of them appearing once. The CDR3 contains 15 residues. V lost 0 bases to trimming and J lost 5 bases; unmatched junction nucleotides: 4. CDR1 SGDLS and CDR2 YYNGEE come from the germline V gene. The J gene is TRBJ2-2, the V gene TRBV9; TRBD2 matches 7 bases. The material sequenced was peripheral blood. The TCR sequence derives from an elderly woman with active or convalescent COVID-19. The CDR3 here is CASSVDGRGTGELFF. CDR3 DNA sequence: TGTGCCAGCAGCGTAGATGGGAGGGGTACCGGGGAGCTGTTTTTT.